A selection of T cell receptor beta chains follows, all from one sample in a study of beta chain features in type 1 diabetes. Profiled with immunoSEQ multiplex PCR; TCRdb holds only in-frame clones, not every one. The sample lists 350,000 or so clones; roughly 21% were seen once. The sequencing input was naive CD4+ T cells from blood. Receptors were obtained from a woman between 18 and 29 years old in good health. Each CDR3 is given with its conserved first and last residue. The D gene is left open where the match is weak. Only part of the rows carry a size: once, few, many, or a class if the clone is expanded.

.,TRBJ1-5,TRBV2,.,CASSEMEREPQHF,TGTGCCAGCAGTGAAATGGAGCGAGAGCCCCAGCATTTT
.,TRBJ2-1,TRBV13,.,CASSPRNNEQFF,TGTGCCAGCAGCCCGAGAAACAATGAGCAGTTCTTC
few,TRBJ2-1,TRBV6-1,TRBD2,CASSGRTSGDNEQFF,TGTGCCAGCAGTGGCAGGACTAGCGGGGACAATGAGCAGTTCTTC
once,TRBJ2-7,TRBV5-1,.,CASSLGGRSSYEQYF,TGCGCCAGCAGCTTGGGGGGCCGAAGCTCCTACGAGCAGTACTTC
.,TRBJ1-6,TRBV18,.,CASSPRLSGDNSPLHF,TGTGCCAGCTCACCCAGGTTATCGGGGGACAATTCACCCCTCCACTTT
few,TRBJ2-7,TRBV25-1,.,CASSEYTGHHEQYF,TGTGCCAGCAGTGAATACACAGGGCACCACGAGCAGTACTTC
.,TRBJ2-3,TRBV2,TRBD2,CASSWAGTSGDTQYF,TGTGCCAGCAGTTGGGCCGGGACTAGCGGAGATACGCAGTATTTT
.,TRBJ1-5,TRBV27,TRBD1,CASSPWGQGAQPQHF,TGTGCCAGCAGTCCATGGGGACAGGGGGCTCAGCCCCAGCATTTT
.,TRBJ1-5,TRBV18,.,CASSLPGSFLSF,TGTGCCAGCTCACTCCCGGGGTCCTTTTTGAGTTTT
.,TRBJ2-5,TRBV12-5,.,CASGLAETQYF,TGTGCTAGTGGTTTGGCGGAGACCCAGTACTTC
.,TRBJ1-1,TRBV12-5,.,CASGLVQKGENTEAFF,TGTGCTAGTGGTTTGGTACAAAAGGGGGAGAACACTGAAGCTTTCTTT
few,TRBJ2-3,TRBV2,.,CASLSGPGVADTQYF,TGTGCCAGCCTTAGCGGACCTGGGGTTGCAGATACGCAGTATTTT
.,TRBJ2-5,TRBV15,TRBD2,CATSSGSTSGSQETQYF,TGTGCCACCAGCAGTGGCAGTACTAGCGGCTCACAAGAGACCCAGTACTTC